This T cell receptor beta chain was retrieved from a study of follicular helper T cells after annual influenza vaccination. Per germline, CDR1 SGHAT and CDR2 FQNNGV. Trimming took 5 bases from V and 1 from J; bases not matched to a gene: 3. There are 15 residues in the CDR3. Time point reported: 2015-2016 season, 7 days after influenza vaccination. Sequencing was performed with immunoSEQ multiplex PCR; in TCRdb, only in-frame clones are kept and a portion is missing. This table has about 10,000 clones, 80% to 90% appearing once. The sequence came from an adult who received the influenza vaccine. The chain is built from TRBV11-2 and TRBJ1-2; 11 bases line up with TRBD1. Sequencing used CXCR5+ CD38- circulating T follicular helper cells from blood, obtained 7 days after influenza vaccination. Subset noted: circulating Tfh, non-naive CD4+CXCR5+PD-1+ (ICOS+CD38+ or ICOS-CD38-). The DNA of the CDR3 is TGTGCCAGCAGCCCGGACAGGGGGCTTAACTATGGCTACACCTTC. It encodes CASSPDRGLNYGYTF.